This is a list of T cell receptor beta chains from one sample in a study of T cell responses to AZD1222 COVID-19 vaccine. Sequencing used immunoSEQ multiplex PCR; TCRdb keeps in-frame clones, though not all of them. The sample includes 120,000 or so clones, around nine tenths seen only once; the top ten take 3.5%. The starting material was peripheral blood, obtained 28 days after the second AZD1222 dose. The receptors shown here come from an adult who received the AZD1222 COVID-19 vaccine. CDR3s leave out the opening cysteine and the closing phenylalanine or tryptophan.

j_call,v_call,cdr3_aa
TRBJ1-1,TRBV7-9,ASSARGRWTEAF
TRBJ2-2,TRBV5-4,ASSRRGEVLFGELF
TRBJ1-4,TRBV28,ASGLAVDEKLF
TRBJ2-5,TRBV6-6,ASTRGQGTGRVETQY
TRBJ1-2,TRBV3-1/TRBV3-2,ASSLQGDYGYT
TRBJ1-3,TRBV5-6,ASSPLRVGQVGNTIY
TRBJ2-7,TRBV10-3,AISVGDSNYEQY
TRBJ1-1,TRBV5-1,ASSPQTGAVNTEAF
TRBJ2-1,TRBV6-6,ASSYRQGYNEQF
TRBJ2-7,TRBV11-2,ASSLAPAYEQY
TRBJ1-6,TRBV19,ASRGQALPGNSPLH
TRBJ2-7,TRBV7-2,ASTPGPSYEQY
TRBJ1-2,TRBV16,ASSQNSPLAPYYT
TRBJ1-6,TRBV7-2,ASSLRQNSPLH
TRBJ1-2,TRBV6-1,ASSEWTGENYGYT
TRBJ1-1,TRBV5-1,ASSLMGSGNTEAF
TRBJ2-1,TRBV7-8,ASSLRSASGGALNDEQF
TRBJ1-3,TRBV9,ASSLPGGPGNTIY
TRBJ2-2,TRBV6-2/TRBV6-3,ASSYSSPGELF
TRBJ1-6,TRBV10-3,AISGGTGGRNSPLH
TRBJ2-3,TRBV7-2,ASSLRLPSSDTQY
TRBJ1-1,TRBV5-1,ASSPRAGRNTEAF
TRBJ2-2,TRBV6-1,ASSDQGLANTGELF
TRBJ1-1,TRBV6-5,ASSSHVPNTEAF
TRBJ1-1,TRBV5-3,ARSSRTGMNTEAF
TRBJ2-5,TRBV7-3,ASSPGHQQETQY
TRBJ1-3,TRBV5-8,ASSSRRLLPGNTIY
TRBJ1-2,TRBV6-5,ASSTRPSRHYGYT
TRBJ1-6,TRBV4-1,ASSPKPDSPLH
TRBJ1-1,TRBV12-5,ASGFIQIAGNTEAF
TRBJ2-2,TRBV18,ASSPGTLAGELF
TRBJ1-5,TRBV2,ASQGARNQPQH
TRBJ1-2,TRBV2,ASSGRTNNYGYT
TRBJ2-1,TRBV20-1,SASSSLVEGRSRHEQF
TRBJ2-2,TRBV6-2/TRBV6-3,ASSYGMGLAGPFLNTGELF
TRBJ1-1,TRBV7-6,ASSLDLQGAISNTEAF
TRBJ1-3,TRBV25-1,ASSEGNTIY
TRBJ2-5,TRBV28,ASSPHRGLETQY
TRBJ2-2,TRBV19,ASMSRAAGELF
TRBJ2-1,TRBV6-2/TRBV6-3,ASSYSRGALSSYNEQF
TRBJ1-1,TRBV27,ASSFGIFVDLNTEAF
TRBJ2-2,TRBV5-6,ASSLPSGELF